Given below is one T cell receptor beta chain in context. The CDR3 is 16 amino acids. The germline V and J ends were trimmed by 4 bases and 0 bases, with 16 bases remaining between them. Germline assignment: CDR1 GTSNPN and CDR2 SVGIG (reference sequence). This sample was taken from a study of blood T cell repertoires in COVID-19. Turning to the study itself: The United States, Italy and Spain were the sources of the acute and convalescent COVID-19 samples. PBMCs, B-cell-depleted T cells, or T cells provided the cDNA or gDNA that made up the material.

In the authors' workflow: Researchers report that nucleated cell counts were estimated from reference gene primer amplification. Assay: immunoSEQ multiplex PCR; the TCRdb copy retains only in-frame clones and omits some. Clonal size and the V and J genes are those of that table, whereas D and trimming came from the DNA. Of about 360,000 clones listed, around 87% were seen once; the top ten hold 3%. The sequencing sample was made of peripheral blood. The TCR was taken from a human donor in a cohort sampled during active COVID-19. The chain employs TRBV30 and TRBJ2-1, with D possibly matching TRBD2 (5 bases). The CDR3 DNA sequence: TGTGCCTGGAAAAAGTCTCTAGCCAGCTCCTACAATGAGCAGTTCTTC. Translation: CAWKKSLASSYNEQFF.